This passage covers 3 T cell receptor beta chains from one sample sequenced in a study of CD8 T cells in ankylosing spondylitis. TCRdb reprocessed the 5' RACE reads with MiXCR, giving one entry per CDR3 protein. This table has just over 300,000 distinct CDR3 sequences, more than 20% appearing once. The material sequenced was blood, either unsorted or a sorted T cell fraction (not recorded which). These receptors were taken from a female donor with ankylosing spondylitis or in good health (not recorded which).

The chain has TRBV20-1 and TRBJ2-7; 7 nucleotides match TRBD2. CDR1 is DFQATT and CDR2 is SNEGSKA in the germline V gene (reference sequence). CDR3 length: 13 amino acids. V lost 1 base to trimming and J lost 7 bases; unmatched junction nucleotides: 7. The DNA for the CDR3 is TGCAGTGCTAGAGTCGTGACTAGCTGGGAGCAGTACTTC. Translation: CSARVVTSWEQYF.

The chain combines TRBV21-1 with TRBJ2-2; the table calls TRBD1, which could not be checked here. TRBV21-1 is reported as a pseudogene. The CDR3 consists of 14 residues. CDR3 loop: CASSAQTGTGELFF. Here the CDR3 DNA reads TGTGCCAGCAGCGCGCAGACAGGGACCGGGGAGCTGTTTTTT.

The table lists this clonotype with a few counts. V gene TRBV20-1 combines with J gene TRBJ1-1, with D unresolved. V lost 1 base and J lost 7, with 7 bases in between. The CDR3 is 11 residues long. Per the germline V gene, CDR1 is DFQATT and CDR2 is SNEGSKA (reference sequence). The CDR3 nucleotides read TGCAGTGCTAGAGGGGCAGTTGAAGCTTTCTTT. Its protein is CSARGAVEAFF.